The 30 T cell receptor beta chains presented below share a single source sample, sequenced in a study of shared clonotypes between healthy human individuals. The method was immunoSEQ multiplex PCR; TCRdb's version includes in-frame clones alone and lacks a portion of them. Here the sample spans 400,000 to 600,000 clones, about 96% being singletons. Sequenced material: naive CD4+ T cells sorted from blood. Subset: CD45RA+ positively selected. The receptors stem from a woman in her twenties or thirties in good health.

V gene TRBV28 combines with J gene TRBJ2-1, with TRBD2 as a possible D gene (6 bases). The V and J ends lost 1 base and 2 bases respectively, with 12 bases between them. The CDR3 has 16 residues. The germline gives CDR1 MDHEN, CDR2 SYDVKM. CDR3 bases: TGTGCCAGCAGTTTATCTCCGGGACTTGCCTACAATGAGCAGTTCTTC. It encodes CASSLSPGLAYNEQFF. Variable domain in full (rest from reference TRBV28 and TRBJ2-1): DVKVTQSSRYLVKRTGEKVFLECVQDMDHENMFWYRQDPGLGLRLIYFSYDVKMKEKGDIPEGYSVSREKKERFSLILESASTNQTSMYLCASSLSPGLAYNEQFFGPGTRLTVL.

Only one count was recorded for this clone. The V and J genes are TRBV10-3 and TRBJ1-5, with D hard to call. CDR3 length equals 13 residues. The germline V gene has CDR1 ENHRY and CDR2 SYGVKD. The V and J ends lost 1 base and 5 bases respectively, with 6 bases between them. This CDR3 reads CAISEYRDQPQHF. CDR3 sequence (DNA): TGTGCCATCAGTGAGTACCGTGATCAGCCCCAGCATTTT.

This clone was counted a single time. This chain joins TRBV7-8 and TRBJ2-2; D remains ambiguous. V lost 1 base, J lost 0 bases, and 15 bases lay in between. The CDR3 runs to 18 residues. Germline CDR1 reads SGHVS; CDR2 reads FQNEAQ. The CDR3 loop reads CASSLVHRISANTGELFF. In DNA, the CDR3 is TGTGCCAGCAGCTTAGTCCACAGAATTAGTGCGAACACCGGGGAGCTGTTTTTT.

This rearrangement joins TRBV10-1 to TRBJ2-7; TRBD1 aligns across 9 bases. Germline assignment: CDR1 WNHNN and CDR2 SYGVQD (reference sequence). V was clipped by 2 bases and J by 1 base; unmatched bases: 3. CDR3 length equals 15 residues. The CDR3 DNA follows: TGCGCCAGCAGTGAGGGTGGGACAGGGTCCTACGAGCAGTACTTC. It yields the protein CASSEGGTGSYEQYF.

This chain uses TRBV19 with TRBJ2-2; maybe TRBD2 (5 bases). CDR1 LNHDA and CDR2 SQIVND come from the germline V gene (reference sequence). V was cut by 2 bases and J by 3 bases, with 19 bases left in between. CDR3 length: 18 residues. The CDR3 DNA follows: TGTGCCAGTAGTATAAAGGTAGGAGGAGAATTCGACACCGGGGAGCTGTTTTTT. This translates into CASSIKVGGEFDTGELFF.

The chain recombines TRBV6-5 with TRBJ2-7; tentative D call: TRBD2 (6 bases). Looked up from germline, CDR1 is MNHEY and CDR2 is SVGAGI. V lost 2 bases and J 0 bases, leaving 11 bases between the germline ends. The CDR3 consists of 15 residues. The DNA for the CDR3 is TGTGCCAGCAGTTACGACGCGGGAAACTCCTACGAGCAGTACTTC. Translating gives CASSYDAGNSYEQYF.

The chain couples TRBV7-7 to TRBJ2-2; 10 bases agree with TRBD1. The CDR3 contains 14 residues. With 5 bases clipped from V and 7 bases from J, the junction kept 4 bases outside the gene matches. Germline CDR1 is SSHAT and CDR2 is FNYEAQ (reference sequence). DNA for the CDR3: TGTGCCAGCAGCCGGGACAGGGGTAGCGGGGAGCTGTTTTTT. Translation gives CASSRDRGSGELFF.

CDR3 in amino acids: CASSFPKRVQETQYF. CDR3 DNA sequence: TGTGCCAGCAGCTTTCCGAAGCGGGTCCAAGAGACCCAGTACTTC. The V call is TRBV7-8, the J call TRBJ2-5, with D possibly TRBD2 on 6 matching bases. The CDR3 runs 15 residues. Trimming removed 3 bases at V and 1 base at J, with 12 bases between. Germline assignment: CDR1 SGHVS and CDR2 FQNEAQ.

This chain links TRBV28 with TRBJ1-4; D is ambiguous. V lost 4 bases, J lost 3 bases, and 3 bases lay in between. CDR3 length equals 12 residues. CDR1 is MDHEN, CDR2 SYDVKM, per germline. CDR3 protein: CASSSSNEKLFF. The CDR3 nucleotides read TGTGCCAGCAGTTCCTCTAATGAAAAACTGTTTTTT.

This rearrangement joins TRBV7-9 to TRBJ1-2; D possibly corresponds to TRBD1 (5 bases). The V end lost 7 bases, the J end lost 4 bases, and 13 bases lay between the germline ends. The CDR3 loop spans 13 amino acids. Germline V gene data show CDR1 as SEHNR and CDR2 as FQNEAQ (reference sequence). The CDR3 nucleotides read TGTGCCAGCACTCGGGGGGGACCCTATGGCTACACCTTC. Protein sequence: CASTRGGPYGYTF.

This chain uses TRBV27 with TRBJ1-2; D is unresolved. The CDR3 contains 14 residues. Germline assignment: CDR1 MNHEY and CDR2 SMNVEV (reference sequence). V was shortened by 6 bases and J by 4 bases, with 15 bases between the two germline ends. The CDR3 protein is CASRPLWEGYGYTF. The CDR3 coding sequence is TGTGCCAGCAGGCCACTATGGGAGGGCTATGGCTACACCTTC.

This clone is a singleton in its sample. This sequence joins TRBV7-3 and TRBJ2-5; 10 bases are a match to TRBD2. V shed 4 bases, J shed 5 bases, and the junction held 4 bases outside the gene matches. There are 14 residues in the CDR3. Germline V gives CDR1 SGHTA, CDR2 FQGTGA. CDR3: CASSSTSGLETQYF. CDR3 coding DNA: TGTGCCAGCAGCTCGACTAGCGGGCTGGAGACCCAGTACTTC.

The table lists this clone with a count of one. This chain's CDR3 is CAISAGQTSYEQYF. CDR3 sequence (DNA): TGTGCCATCAGTGCGGGACAGACCTCCTACGAGCAGTACTTC. This rearrangement joins TRBV10-3 to TRBJ2-7, with TRBD1 identical over 7 bases. Germline V gene sequence: CDR1 ENHRY, CDR2 SYGVKD. This CDR3 region has 14 residues. Unmatched junction bases numbered 3, after V lost 4 bases and J lost 0 bases.

V and J are TRBV6-1 and TRBJ2-7, with TRBD2 identical over 7 bases. The ends lost 2 bases at V and 9 bases at J; junction bases unmatched: 10. Germline V CDR1 and CDR2: MNHNS, SASEGT. The CDR3 runs 14 residues. CDR3 bases: TGTGCCAGCAGTGAAACGGCGGGAGAGGGCGCGCAGTACTTC. It encodes CASSETAGEGAQYF.

The chain is built from TRBV5-1 and TRBJ2-3; 11 bases are a match to TRBD1. CDR1 is SGHRS, CDR2 YFSETQ, per germline. The CDR3 has 15 amino acids. The V gene end was trimmed by 0 bases and the J gene end by 4 bases; junction bases not matched to a gene: 1. The CDR3 coding sequence is TGCGCCAGCAGCTTGGAGGGACAGGGGGCAGATACGCAGTATTTT. It codes for CASSLEGQGADTQYF.

The CDR3 bases are TGTGCCAGCAGCCCTCAGTCTAGCGGGAACGCAGATACGCAGTATTTT. Its translation: CASSPQSSGNADTQYF. The gene calls are TRBV11-3 and TRBJ2-3; TRBD2 matches 9 bases. The CDR3 sequence is 16 residues long. With 5 bases clipped from V and 4 bases from J, the junction kept 10 bases outside the gene matches. Per germline, CDR1 SGHNT and CDR2 YENEEA. The variable domain in full, completed from reference TRBV11-3 and TRBJ2-3, reads EAGVVQSPRYKIIEKKQPVAFWCNPISGHNTLYWYLQNLGQGPELLIRYENEEAVDDSQLPKDRFSAERLKGVDSTLKIQPAELGDSAVYLCASSPQSSGNADTQYFGPGTRLTVL.

CDR3 DNA sequence: TGTGCCAGCAGTCTCCCCGGGGCAGGGAGTGCAGATACGCAGTATTTT. Translated: CASSLPGAGSADTQYF. The chain has TRBV6-6 and TRBJ2-3; D tentatively fits TRBD1 or TRBD2 (5 bases each). The germline V gene has CDR1 MNHNY and CDR2 SVGAGI (reference sequence). The ends were cut back, 5 bases at V and 4 bases at J, with 19 bases in the middle. This CDR3 is built from 16 residues.

The table lists this clone with a count of one. V gene TRBV18 combines with J gene TRBJ2-6, with 11 bases identical to TRBD2. This CDR3 has 19 residues. V was clipped by 2 bases and J by 0 bases; unmatched bases: 6. Germline V gene lookup returns CDR1 KGHSH and CDR2 LQKENI. CDR3 protein: CASSPVLAGVPSGANVLTF. CDR3 in DNA: TGTGCCAGCTCACCAGTACTAGCGGGAGTGCCCTCTGGGGCCAACGTCCTGACTTTC.

The chain carries TRBV11-2 and TRBJ1-1, with TRBD1 matching 7 bases. CDR1 and CDR2 from the germline V gene are SGHAT and FQNNGV. Trimming removed 5 bases from V and 4 bases from J; junction bases left unmatched: 7. The CDR3 is 14 residues long. CDR3 sequence reads: CASSLTGTATEAFF. CDR3 DNA: TGTGCCAGCAGCCTGACAGGGACGGCCACTGAAGCTTTCTTT.

The chain carries TRBV6-1 and TRBJ1-2; D gene ambiguous. V was clipped by 5 bases and J by 7 bases, with 14 bases between them. The CDR3 extends over 13 amino acids. Germline CDR1 and CDR2: MNHNS and SASEGT. Here the CDR3 reads CASSPLVWSGYTF. The CDR3, as DNA: TGTGCCAGCAGTCCCCTCGTTTGGAGTGGCTACACCTTC.

The chain has TRBV28 and TRBJ2-7, with 7 nucleotides matching TRBD1. This CDR3 is 15 amino acids long. With V trimmed by 5 bases and J by 0 bases, 7 bases remained unmatched. From germline, CDR1 is MDHEN and CDR2 SYDVKM. The CDR3: CASSDGQDSSYEQYF. In DNA, the CDR3 is TGTGCCAGCAGTGACGGACAGGATTCCTCCTACGAGCAGTACTTC.

CDR3 DNA: TGTGCCAGCAGTTTTCTCGGCAGGGACGAGCAGTACTTC. Encoded protein: CASSFLGRDEQYF. V gene TRBV27 combines with J gene TRBJ2-7; perhaps TRBD1 as D (5 bases). The CDR3 sequence is 13 residues long. Germline lookup yields CDR1 MNHEY and CDR2 SMNVEV (reference sequence). With 3 bases removed from V and 5 bases from J, the gap between germline ends came to 11 bases.

V is TRBV19 and J is TRBJ2-7; 8 positions match TRBD2. Germline V CDR1 and CDR2: LNHDA, SQIVND (reference sequence). This CDR3 comprises 16 residues. With 4 bases clipped from V and 4 bases from J, the junction kept 12 bases outside the gene matches. This CDR3 reads CASSTRGGLGGYEQYF. As DNA, the CDR3 is TGTGCCAGTAGTACCCGCGGGGGACTAGGTGGATACGAGCAGTACTTC.

This chain joins TRBV18 and TRBJ2-6; no clear D. The CDR3 has 15 residues. The germline V and J ends were trimmed by 5 bases and 3 bases, with 11 bases remaining between them. CDR1 and CDR2 from the germline V gene are KGHSH and LQKENI. Here the CDR3 reads CASSTMGFGANVLTF. The CDR3 DNA reads as TGTGCCAGCTCAACTATGGGTTTTGGGGCCAACGTCCTGACTTTC.

The chain carries TRBV29-1 and TRBJ1-2; 10 bases align to TRBD1. After removal of 4 bases from V and 3 bases from J, the junction contained 5 bases not matched to a gene. CDR1 is SQVTM and CDR2 is ANQGSEA in the germline V gene. This CDR3 spans 14 amino acids. CDR3 residues: CSVGLTGGYYGYTF. CDR3 bases: TGCAGCGTTGGACTGACAGGGGGCTACTATGGCTACACCTTC.

The rearrangement uses TRBV18 and TRBJ1-2; TRBD1 aligns across 8 bases. Germline CDR1 reads KGHSH; CDR2 reads LQKENI. Losses at the gene ends were 2 bases for V and 8 bases for J; bases not matched to a gene: 10. This CDR3 has 15 amino acids. The CDR3, as DNA: TGTGCCAGCTCACCAGCTCCGACAGGGGCGCGAGGCTACACCTTC. This translates into CASSPAPTGARGYTF.

The V and J genes are TRBV5-1 and TRBJ2-2; no clear D gene. The CDR3 length is 13 residues. Germline V gene sequence: CDR1 SGHRS, CDR2 YFSETQ. With 6 bases removed from V and 5 bases from J, the gap between germline ends came to 11 bases. The CDR3 coding sequence is TGCGCCAGCACTCTGAGTGGTACCGGGGAGCTGTTTTTT. Translation: CASTLSGTGELFF.

About this clone: Other DNA variants within this sample encode the same CDR3. The J gene is TRBJ2-7, the V gene TRBV5-1, with 7 bases identical to TRBD2. V was clipped by 4 bases and J by 3 bases; unmatched bases: 13. Germline V gene lookup returns CDR1 SGHRS and CDR2 YFSETQ. This CDR3 is 16 amino acids long. The CDR3: CASSQLIYGTNYEQYF. CDR3 DNA sequence: TGCGCCAGCAGCCAACTAATTTACGGGACTAACTACGAGCAGTACTTC.

The chain carries TRBV28 and TRBJ1-1, with 7 positions matching TRBD1. The germline V gene encodes CDR1 MDHEN and CDR2 SYDVKM. This CDR3 spans 14 amino acids. V lost 4 bases to trimming and J lost 7 bases; unmatched junction nucleotides: 9. The CDR3 DNA reads as TGTGCCAGCAGTTCCCCCGGGACAGATATTGAAGCTTTCTTT. Protein sequence: CASSSPGTDIEAFF.

This clone was seen a single time. CDR3 residues: CASSLQSRRTEAFF. In DNA form, the CDR3 reads TGTGCCAGCAGCTTACAGTCTCGCCGCACTGAAGCTTTCTTT. The chain employs TRBV7-2 and TRBJ1-1, with D hard to call. The CDR3 sequence is 14 residues long. V lost 2 bases to trimming and J lost 4 bases, with 11 bases between them. Germline CDR1 SGHTA, CDR2 FQGNSA.